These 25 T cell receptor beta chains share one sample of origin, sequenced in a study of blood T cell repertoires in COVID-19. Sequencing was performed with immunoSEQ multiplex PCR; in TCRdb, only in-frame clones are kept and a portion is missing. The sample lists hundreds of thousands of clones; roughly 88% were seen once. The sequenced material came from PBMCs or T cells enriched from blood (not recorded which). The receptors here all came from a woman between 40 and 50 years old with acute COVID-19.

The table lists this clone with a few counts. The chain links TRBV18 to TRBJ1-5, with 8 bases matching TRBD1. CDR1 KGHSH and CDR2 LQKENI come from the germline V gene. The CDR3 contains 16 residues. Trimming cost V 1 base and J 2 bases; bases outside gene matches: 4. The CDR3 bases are TGTGCCAGCTCACCACGATTGGGACAGGGCAATCAGCCCCAGCATTTT. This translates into CASSPRLGQGNQPQHF. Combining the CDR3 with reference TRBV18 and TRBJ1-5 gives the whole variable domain NAGVMQNPRHLVRRRGQEARLRCSPMKGHSHVYWYRQLPEEGLKFMVYLQKENIIDESGMPKERFSAEFPKEGPSILRIQQVVRGDSAAYFCASSPRLGQGNQPQHFGDGTRLSIL.

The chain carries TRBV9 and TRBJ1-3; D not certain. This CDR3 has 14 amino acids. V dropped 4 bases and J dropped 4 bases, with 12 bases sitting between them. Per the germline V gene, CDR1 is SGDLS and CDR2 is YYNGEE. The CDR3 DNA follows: TGTGCCAGCAGCCAAGTGACTGGCGGAAACACCATATATTTT. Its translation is CASSQVTGGNTIYF.

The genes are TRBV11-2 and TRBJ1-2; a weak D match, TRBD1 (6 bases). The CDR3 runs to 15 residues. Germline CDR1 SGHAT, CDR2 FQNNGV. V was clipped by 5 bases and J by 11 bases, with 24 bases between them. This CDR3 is CASSPVIPGHPGYTF. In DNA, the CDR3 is TGTGCCAGCAGCCCCGTCATTCCGGGACACCCGGGTTACACCTTC. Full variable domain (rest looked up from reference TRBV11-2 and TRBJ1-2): EAGVAQSPRYKIIEKRQSVAFWCNPISGHATLYWYQQILGQGPKLLIQFQNNGVVDDSQLPKDRFSAERLKGVDSTLKIQPAKLEDSAVYLCASSPVIPGHPGYTFGSGTRLTVV.

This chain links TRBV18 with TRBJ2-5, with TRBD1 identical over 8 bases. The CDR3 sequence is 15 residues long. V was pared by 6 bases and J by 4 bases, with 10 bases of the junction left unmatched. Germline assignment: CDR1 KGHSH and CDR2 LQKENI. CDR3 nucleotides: TGTGCCAGCTCGTACGGACAGGGAATGGGAGAGACCCAGTACTTC. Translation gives CASSYGQGMGETQYF. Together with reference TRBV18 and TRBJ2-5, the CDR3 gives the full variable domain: NAGVMQNPRHLVRRRGQEARLRCSPMKGHSHVYWYRQLPEEGLKFMVYLQKENIIDESGMPKERFSAEFPKEGPSILRIQQVVRGDSAAYFCASSYGQGMGETQYFGPGTRLLVL.

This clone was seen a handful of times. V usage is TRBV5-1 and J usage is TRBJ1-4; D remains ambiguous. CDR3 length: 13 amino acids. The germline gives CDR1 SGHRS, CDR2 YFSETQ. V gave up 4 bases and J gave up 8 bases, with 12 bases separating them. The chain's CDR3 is CASSHDSHEKLFF. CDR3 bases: TGCGCCAGCAGCCACGACTCACACGAAAAACTGTTTTTT.

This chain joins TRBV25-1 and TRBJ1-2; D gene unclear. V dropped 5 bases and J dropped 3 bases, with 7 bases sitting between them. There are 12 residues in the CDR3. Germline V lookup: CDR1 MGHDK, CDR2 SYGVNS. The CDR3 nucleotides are TGTGCCAGCAGTCCTTCCGACTATGGCTACACCTTC. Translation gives CASSPSDYGYTF.

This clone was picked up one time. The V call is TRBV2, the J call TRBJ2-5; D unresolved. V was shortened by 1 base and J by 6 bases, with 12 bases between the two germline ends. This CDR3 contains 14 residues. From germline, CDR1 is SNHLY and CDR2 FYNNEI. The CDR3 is CASSEGAFFQTQYF. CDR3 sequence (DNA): TGTGCCAGCAGTGAAGGGGCGTTCTTTCAGACCCAGTACTTC.

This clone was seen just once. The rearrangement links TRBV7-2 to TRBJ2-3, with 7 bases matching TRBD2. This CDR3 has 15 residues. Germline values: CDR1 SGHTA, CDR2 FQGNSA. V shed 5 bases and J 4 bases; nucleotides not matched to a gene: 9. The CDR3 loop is CASSILSGAPDTQYF. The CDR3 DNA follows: TGTGCCAGCAGCATTCTGAGCGGGGCGCCAGATACGCAGTATTTT.

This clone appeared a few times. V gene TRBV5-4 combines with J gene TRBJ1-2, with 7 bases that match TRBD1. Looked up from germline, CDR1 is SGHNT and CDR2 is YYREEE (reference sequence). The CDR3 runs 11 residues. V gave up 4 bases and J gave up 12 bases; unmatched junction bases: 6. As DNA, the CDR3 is TGTGCCAGCAGCAAGGCGACAGGGAACACCTTC. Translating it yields CASSKATGNTF.

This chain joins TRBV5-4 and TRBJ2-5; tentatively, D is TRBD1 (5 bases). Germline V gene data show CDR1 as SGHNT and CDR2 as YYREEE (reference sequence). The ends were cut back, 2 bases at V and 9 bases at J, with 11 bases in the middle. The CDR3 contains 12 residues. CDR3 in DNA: TGTGCCAGCAGCTTCGTGACAGAACCCCAGTACTTC. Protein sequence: CASSFVTEPQYF.

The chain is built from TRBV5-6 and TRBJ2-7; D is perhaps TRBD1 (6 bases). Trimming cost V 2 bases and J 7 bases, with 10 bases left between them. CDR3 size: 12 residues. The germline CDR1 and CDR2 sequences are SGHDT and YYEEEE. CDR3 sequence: CASSLQGWEQYF. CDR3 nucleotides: TGTGCCAGCAGCTTACAGGGTTGGGAGCAGTACTTC.

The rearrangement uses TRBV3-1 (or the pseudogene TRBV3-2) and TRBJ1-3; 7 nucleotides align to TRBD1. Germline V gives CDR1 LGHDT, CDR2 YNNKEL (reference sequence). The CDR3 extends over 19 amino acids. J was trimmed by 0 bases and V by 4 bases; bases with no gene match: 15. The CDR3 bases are TGTGCCAGCAGCCGGGAGTTTTCAGGGGGTGTGATCTCTGGAAACACCATATATTTT. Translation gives CASSREFSGGVISGNTIYF.

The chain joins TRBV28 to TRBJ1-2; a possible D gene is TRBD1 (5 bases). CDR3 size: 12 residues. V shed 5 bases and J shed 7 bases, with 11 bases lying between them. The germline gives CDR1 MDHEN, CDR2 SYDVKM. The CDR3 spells CASSPNQGGYTF. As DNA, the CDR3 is TGTGCCAGCAGTCCGAACCAGGGTGGCTACACCTTC.

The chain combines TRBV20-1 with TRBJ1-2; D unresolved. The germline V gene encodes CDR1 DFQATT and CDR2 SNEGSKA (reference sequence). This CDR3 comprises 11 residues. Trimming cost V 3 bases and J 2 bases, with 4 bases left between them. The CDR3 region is CSARRNYGYTF. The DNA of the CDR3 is TGCAGTGCTAGGCGCAACTATGGCTACACCTTC.

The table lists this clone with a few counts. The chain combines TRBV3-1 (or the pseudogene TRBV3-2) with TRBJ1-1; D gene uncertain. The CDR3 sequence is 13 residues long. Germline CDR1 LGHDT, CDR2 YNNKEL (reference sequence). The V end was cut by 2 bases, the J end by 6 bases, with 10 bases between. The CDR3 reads CASSQIFGAEAFF. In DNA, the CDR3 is TGTGCCAGCAGCCAAATTTTCGGGGCTGAAGCTTTCTTT.

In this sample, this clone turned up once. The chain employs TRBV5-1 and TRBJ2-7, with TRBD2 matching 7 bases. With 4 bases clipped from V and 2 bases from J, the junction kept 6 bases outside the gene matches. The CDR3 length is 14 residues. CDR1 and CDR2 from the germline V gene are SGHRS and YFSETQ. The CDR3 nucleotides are TGCGCCAGCAGCGGAGGGGAGGGAACCTACGAGCAGTACTTC. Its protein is CASSGGEGTYEQYF.

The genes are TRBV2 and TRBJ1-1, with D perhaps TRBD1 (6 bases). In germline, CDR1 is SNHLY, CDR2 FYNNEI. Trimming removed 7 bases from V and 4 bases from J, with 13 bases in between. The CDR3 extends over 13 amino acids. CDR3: CASTWGPFTEAFF. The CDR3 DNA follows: TGTGCCAGCACGTGGGGGCCATTCACTGAAGCTTTCTTT.

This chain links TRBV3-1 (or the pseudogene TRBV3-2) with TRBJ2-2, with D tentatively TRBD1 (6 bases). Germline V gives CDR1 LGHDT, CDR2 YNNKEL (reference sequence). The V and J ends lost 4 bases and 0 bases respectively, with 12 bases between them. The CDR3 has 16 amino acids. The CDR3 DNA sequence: TGTGCCAGCAGCCCGGGACACCAGTCGAACACCGGGGAGCTGTTTTTT. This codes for CASSPGHQSNTGELFF.

CDR3 coding DNA: TGTGCCAGCAGTGAACAGGGCCGGACCGGGGAGCTGTTTTTT. Translating it yields CASSEQGRTGELFF. This rearrangement joins TRBV2 to TRBJ2-2, with D perhaps TRBD1 (5 bases). V was pared by 2 bases and J by 5 bases, with 9 bases between. In germline, CDR1 is SNHLY, CDR2 FYNNEI. The CDR3 runs to 14 residues.

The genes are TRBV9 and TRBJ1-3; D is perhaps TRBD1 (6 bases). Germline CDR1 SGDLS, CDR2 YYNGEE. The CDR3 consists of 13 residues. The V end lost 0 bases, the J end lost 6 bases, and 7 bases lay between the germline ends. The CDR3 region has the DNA TGTGCCAGCAGCGTAGAGGGGGAAAACACCATATATTTT. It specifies CASSVEGENTIYF.

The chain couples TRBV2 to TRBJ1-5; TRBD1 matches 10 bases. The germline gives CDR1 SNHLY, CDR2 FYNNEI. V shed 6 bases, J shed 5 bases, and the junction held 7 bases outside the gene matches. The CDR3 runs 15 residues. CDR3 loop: CASSAGTGAYQPQHF. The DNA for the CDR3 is TGTGCCAGCAGCGCCGGGACAGGGGCATATCAGCCCCAGCATTTT.

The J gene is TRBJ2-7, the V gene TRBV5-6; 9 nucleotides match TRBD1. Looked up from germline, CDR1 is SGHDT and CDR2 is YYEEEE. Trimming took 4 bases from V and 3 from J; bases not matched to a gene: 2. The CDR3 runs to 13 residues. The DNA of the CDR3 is TGTGCCAGCAGCAAGACAGGGGGCTACGAGCAGTACTTC. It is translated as CASSKTGGYEQYF.

In DNA form, the CDR3 reads TGTGCCAGCAGTCCCGGGACAGAGGGAGATACGCAGTATTTT. This sequence encodes CASSPGTEGDTQYF. V gene TRBV2 combines with J gene TRBJ2-3; 7 nucleotides align to TRBD1. CDR1 is SNHLY, CDR2 FYNNEI, per germline. This CDR3 is built from 14 residues. V trimming: 5 bases; J trimming: 5 bases; junction bases outside the gene matches: 7. Variable domain in full (rest from reference TRBV2 and TRBJ2-3): EPEVTQTPSHQVTQMGQEVILRCVPISNHLYFYWYRQILGQKVEFLVSFYNNEISEKSEIFDDQFSVERPDGSNFTLKIRSTKLEDSAMYFCASSPGTEGDTQYFGPGTRLTVL.

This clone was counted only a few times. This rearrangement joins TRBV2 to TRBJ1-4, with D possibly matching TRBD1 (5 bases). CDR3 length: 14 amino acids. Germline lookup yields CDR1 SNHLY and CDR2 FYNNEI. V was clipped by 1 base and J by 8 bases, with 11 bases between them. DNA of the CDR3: TGTGCCAGCAGTGAAGTCGGTAGGGGAGAAAAACTGTTTTTT. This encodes CASSEVGRGEKLFF.

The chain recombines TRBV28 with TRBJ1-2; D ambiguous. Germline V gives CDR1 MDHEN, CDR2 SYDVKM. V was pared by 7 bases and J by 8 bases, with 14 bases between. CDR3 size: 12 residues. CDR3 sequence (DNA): TGTGCCAGCACCGGGTTTGGCAAAGGCTACACCTTC. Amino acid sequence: CASTGFGKGYTF.